A single sample gave rise to the 32 T cell receptor beta chains below, sequenced in a study of identical twins. In TCRdb, the 5' RACE reads were re-called with MiXCR into one record per CDR3 protein. The data contain about 890,000 distinct CDR3 sequences, 9% to 15% of them seen just once; the ten biggest clones take up roughly 1.5%. In addition, the sample was reused for a study of yellow fever vaccine responses in identical twins.

Sequenced input: PBMCs. The source of these receptors is a young woman in good health.

This clonotype was picked up a small number of times. The chain has TRBV12-3 or TRBV12-4 and TRBJ2-1, with D possibly matching TRBD2 (8 bases). The germline V and J ends were trimmed by 5 bases and 7 bases, with 21 bases remaining between them. This CDR3 has 16 residues. CDR3 in amino acids: CASSRQGSLAGNEQFF. For the CDR3, the DNA is TGTGCCAGCAGTAGACAGGGTAGTCTAGCGGGTAATGAGCAGTTCTTC.

This clonotype was observed many times. The chain combines TRBV12-3 or TRBV12-4 with TRBJ1-1; the match to TRBD1 covers 7 bases. With 5 bases clipped from V and 6 bases from J, the junction kept 12 bases outside the gene matches. This CDR3 has 15 amino acids. The CDR3 DNA reads TGTGCCAGCAGTCCCACAGGGGTTATTAGGGCTGAAGCTTTCTTT. Its translation: CASSPTGVIRAEAFF.

In its sample, this clonotype was seen a few times. The rearrangement uses TRBV5-1 and TRBJ2-5; no firm D call. The CDR3 covers 14 residues. With 4 bases removed from V and 5 bases from J, the gap between germline ends came to 15 bases. Per germline, CDR1 SGHRS and CDR2 YFSETQ. The CDR3 protein is CASSAPDGRETQYF. For the CDR3, the DNA is TGCGCCAGCAGCGCCCCCGACGGTCGGGAGACCCAGTACTTC.

This clonotype was counted between two and nine times. The chain has TRBV7-3 and TRBJ1-2; possibly TRBD1 for D (6 bases). Trimming stripped 0 bases from V and 6 bases from J, with 14 bases between. The CDR3 covers 15 residues. Germline values: CDR1 SGHTA, CDR2 FQGTGA. The CDR3 spells CASSLTATGTHGYTF. In DNA form, the CDR3 reads TGTGCCAGCAGCTTAACAGCGACAGGTACACATGGCTACACCTTC.

This clonotype was seen a few times. V gene TRBV19 combines with J gene TRBJ2-2, with 7 bases aligning to TRBD1. The V segment lost 3 bases and the J segment 0 bases; nucleotides outside the gene matches: 4. The germline gives CDR1 LNHDA, CDR2 SQIVND (reference sequence). The CDR3 is 16 amino acids. The CDR3 here is CASSIGDRTNTGELFF. The CDR3 nucleotides are TGTGCCAGTAGTATTGGGGACAGAACGAACACCGGGGAGCTGTTTTTT. The entire variable domain, with the rest obtained from reference TRBV19 and TRBJ2-2, is as follows: DGGITQSPKYLFRKEGQNVTLSCEQNLNHDAMYWYRQDPGQGLRLIYYSQIVNDFQKGDIAEGYSVSREKKESFPLTVTSAQKNPTAFYLCASSIGDRTNTGELFFGEGSRLTVL.

The chain has TRBV27 and TRBJ1-2, with TRBD1 matching over 9 bases. The germline V gene encodes CDR1 MNHEY and CDR2 SMNVEV (reference sequence). This CDR3 spans 16 amino acids. Trimming took 3 bases from V and 6 from J; bases not matched to a gene: 11. The CDR3 spells CASSFTTPTGGNGYTF. CDR3 nucleotide sequence: TGTGCCAGCAGTTTCACAACCCCGACAGGGGGTAATGGCTACACCTTC.

The CDR3: CASSLRQGTNTGELFF. The CDR3 nucleotides read TGCGCCAGCAGCTTACGACAGGGAACGAACACCGGGGAGCTGTTTTTT. The chain uses TRBV5-1 and TRBJ2-2, with 7 positions matching TRBD1. Unmatched junction bases numbered 4, after V lost 2 bases and J lost 0 bases. Germline V CDR1 and CDR2: SGHRS, YFSETQ. CDR3 length equals 16 residues.

The chain is built from TRBV7-6 and TRBJ2-5; 10 bases fit TRBD2. From germline, CDR1 is SGHVS and CDR2 FNYEAQ. Trimming removed 1 base from V and 5 bases from J; junction bases left unmatched: 4. The CDR3 contains 15 residues. The DNA for the CDR3 is TGTGCCAGCAGCTTAGAAATTAGCGGGAGGGAGACCCAGTACTTC. It codes for CASSLEISGRETQYF.

Note on this clonotype: A junction boundary mismatches the germline segment, possibly from a read error. The rearrangement links TRBV12-3 or TRBV12-4 to TRBJ2-2; TRBD1 agrees at 8 bases. CDR3 length: 14 amino acids. The CDR3 spells CASSRGLNTGVLFF. In DNA form, the CDR3 reads TGTGCCAGCAGCAGGGGGCTGAACACCGGGGTGCTGTTTTTT.

V is TRBV11-2 and J is TRBJ2-5; D may match TRBD1 or TRBD2 (6 bases each). The CDR3 runs 15 residues. Germline lookup yields CDR1 SGHAT and CDR2 FQNNGV. V was trimmed by 6 bases and J by 6 bases, leaving 20 bases between them. The CDR3 is CASRIPGAWEKTQYF. DNA for the CDR3: TGTGCCAGCAGGATACCGGGGGCCTGGGAAAAGACCCAGTACTTC.

The chain employs TRBV5-1 and TRBJ2-5; the match to TRBD1 covers 10 bases. Germline V CDR1 and CDR2: SGHRS, YFSETQ. Trimming at V came to 0 bases and at J to 4 bases, leaving 6 bases not matched to a gene. The CDR3 runs to 16 residues. The CDR3 DNA reads TGCGCCAGCAGCTTGGGGGACAGGGGTATTGGAGAGACCCAGTACTTC. Translating gives CASSLGDRGIGETQYF.

This clonotype came up many times. The chain links TRBV5-6 to TRBJ2-1; possible D gene TRBD1, 5 bases. Per the germline V gene, CDR1 is SGHDT and CDR2 is YYEEEE. The length of the CDR3 is 13 residues. Trimming removed 4 bases at V and 3 bases at J, with 8 bases between. CDR3 protein: CASSDQGYNEQFF. The CDR3 nucleotides are TGTGCCAGCAGCGATCAGGGCTACAATGAGCAGTTCTTC.

CDR3 residues: CSAQQRNEQFF. The DNA for the CDR3 is TGCAGTGCCCAACAGCGTAATGAGCAGTTCTTC. This chain connects TRBV20-1 to TRBJ2-1; unclear D gene. Germline lookup yields CDR1 DFQATT and CDR2 SNEGSKA (reference sequence). Trimming pared 6 bases from V and 7 bases from J, leaving 10 bases between. The CDR3 runs 11 residues.

This clonotype was picked up many times. The V call is TRBV12-3 or TRBV12-4, the J call TRBJ1-1; TRBD1 matches at 7 bases. V gave up 6 bases and J gave up 1 base; unmatched junction bases: 2. This CDR3 has 13 residues. CDR3 sequence (DNA): TGTGCCAGCAGCTGGACAGGGAACACTGAAGCTTTCTTT. The encoded protein is CASSWTGNTEAFF.

This clonotype was found a few times. The V call is TRBV29-1, the J call TRBJ1-2; 7 bases match TRBD1. Trimming cost V 1 base and J 2 bases; bases outside gene matches: 13. This CDR3 is built from 17 residues. Germline V gene sequence: CDR1 SQVTM, CDR2 ANQGSEA. The DNA for the CDR3 is TGCAGCGTTGAAGTTCGGGCAGCAGGGGGGGGAAACTATGGCTACACCTTC. Its protein product is CSVEVRAAGGGNYGYTF.

This chain links TRBV5-1 with TRBJ2-3; 9 bases fit TRBD2. After removal of 0 bases from V and 2 bases from J, the junction contained 7 bases not matched to a gene. Germline V CDR1 and CDR2: SGHRS, YFSETQ. The CDR3 runs to 17 residues. The CDR3 DNA reads TGCGCCAGCAGCTTGGCGAAGACTAGCGGATACACAGATACGCAGTATTTT. It is translated as CASSLAKTSGYTDTQYF.

A word on this clonotype: A junction end diverges from the germline sequence, so it may reflect a read error. The rearrangement joins TRBV5-5 to TRBJ2-3, with D possibly matching TRBD2 (6 bases). This CDR3 has 13 residues. Per the germline V gene, CDR1 is SGHKS and CDR2 is YYEKEE (reference sequence). The CDR3 region is CASGPGGLDSQYF. The CDR3 DNA is TGTGCCAGCGGCCCTGGGGGGTTAGATTCGCAGTATTTT.

There are a few counts of this clonotype. The chain links TRBV4-1 to TRBJ2-5, with TRBD1 identical over 9 bases. The V and J ends lost 4 bases and 4 bases, in that order; junction bases with no gene match: 7. CDR1 is MGHRA and CDR2 is YSYEKL in the germline V gene. The CDR3 runs 15 residues. CDR3 sequence reads: CASSRAQGAGETQYF. The CDR3 coding sequence is TGCGCCAGCAGCCGCGCACAGGGGGCGGGAGAGACCCAGTACTTC.

This rearrangement joins TRBV7-9 to TRBJ2-5; perhaps TRBD1 as D (6 bases). The CDR3 has 12 amino acids. Trimming left V 11 bases short and J 5 bases short, with 15 bases between. Germline CDR1 is SEHNR and CDR2 is FQNEAQ (reference sequence). For the CDR3, the DNA is TGTGCCGACGACAGGCTTGGGGAGACCCAGTACTTC. Its protein product is CADDRLGETQYF.

The chain uses TRBV4-1 and TRBJ1-1, with unresolved D. Trimming removed 4 bases at V and 5 bases at J, with 20 bases between. Germline V gene data show CDR1 as MGHRA and CDR2 as YSYEKL. The CDR3 runs 16 residues. The CDR3 spells CASSLSNRVVGTEAFF. In DNA, the CDR3 is TGCGCCAGCAGCCTATCAAACCGGGTCGTGGGAACTGAAGCTTTCTTT.

Many counts were recorded for this clonotype. V usage is TRBV12-3 or TRBV12-4 and J usage is TRBJ2-1, with 9 nucleotides matching TRBD2. The CDR3 runs 15 residues. J lost 10 bases, V lost 3 bases, and 10 bases had no gene match. The DNA for the CDR3 is TGTGCCAGCAGTTTCTCGAATAGCGGGAGTTGGGAGCAGTTCTTC. This translates into CASSFSNSGSWEQFF.

This clonotype was recorded a few times. The CDR3 sequence is CASSSRQGTTEAFF. The CDR3 nucleotides are TGCGCCAGCAGCTCCAGACAGGGGACCACTGAAGCTTTCTTT. The J gene is TRBJ1-1, the V gene TRBV5-1; 8 positions match TRBD1. The CDR3 has 14 residues. After removal of 3 bases from V and 4 bases from J, the junction contained 5 bases not matched to a gene. Looked up from germline, CDR1 is SGHRS and CDR2 is YFSETQ.

The chain couples TRBV15 to TRBJ2-5; maybe TRBD2 (5 bases). CDR1 is LNHNV and CDR2 is YYDKDF in the germline V gene (reference sequence). V shed 3 bases and J shed 6 bases, with 17 bases lying between them. The CDR3 spans 15 residues. The CDR3 protein is CATSREGGRQKTQYF. The CDR3 DNA follows: TGTGCCACCAGCAGGGAAGGAGGCAGGCAGAAGACCCAGTACTTC.

The V and J genes are TRBV20-1 and TRBJ2-5; D not resolved. V lost 1 base and J lost 5, with 26 bases in between. The CDR3 has 18 residues. Germline CDR1 reads DFQATT; CDR2 reads SNEGSKA (reference sequence). The CDR3: CSARVLGSWTRGQETQYF. CDR3 bases: TGCAGTGCTAGAGTTCTTGGGTCTTGGACCCGAGGCCAGGAGACCCAGTACTTC.

This clonotype has more than one count but fewer than ten. CDR3 nucleotides: TGTGCCATCAGTGAGTCTGGCGGGGTCGCAGATACGCAGTATTTT. Protein sequence: CAISESGGVADTQYF. The rearrangement uses TRBV10-3 and TRBJ2-3; tentatively, D is TRBD2 (6 bases). Germline V gives CDR1 ENHRY, CDR2 SYGVKD. This CDR3 is 15 amino acids long. V was cut by 0 bases and J by 4 bases, with 11 bases left in between.

This clonotype was counted between two and nine times. J is TRBJ2-1 and V is TRBV6-1; D possibly corresponds to TRBD1 (6 bases). The CDR3 sequence is 15 residues long. Looked up from germline, CDR1 is MNHNS and CDR2 is SASEGT. Trimming removed 6 bases at V and 1 base at J, with 13 bases between. The CDR3 region has the DNA TGTGCCAGCAGAACCACAGGGTATTCCTACAATGAGCAGTTCTTC. Protein product: CASRTTGYSYNEQFF.

This clonotype has at least ten counts. This sequence joins TRBV5-1 and TRBJ2-1, with unresolved D. Germline CDR1 reads SGHRS; CDR2 reads YFSETQ. V was trimmed by 4 bases and J by 4 bases, leaving 12 bases between them. The CDR3 length is 14 residues. The CDR3 sequence is CASSQQAGYNEQFF. DNA for the CDR3: TGCGCCAGCAGCCAGCAAGCTGGTTACAATGAGCAGTTCTTC.

This clonotype showed up just a few times. The CDR3 protein is CASSQGGSDYGYTF. The CDR3 DNA reads as TGTGCCAGCAGCCAAGGGGGCAGCGACTATGGCTACACCTTC. The chain has TRBV3-1 and TRBJ1-2; D is possibly TRBD1 (5 bases). The length of the CDR3 is 14 residues. V was trimmed by 1 base and J by 3 bases, leaving 9 bases between them. Germline V lookup: CDR1 LGHDT, CDR2 YNNKEL (reference sequence).

The J gene is TRBJ2-1, the V gene TRBV27; either TRBD1 or TRBD2 may supply D (5 bases each). The V end lost 2 bases, the J end lost 0 bases, and 14 bases lay between the germline ends. The CDR3 loop spans 17 amino acids. Per the germline V gene, CDR1 is MNHEY and CDR2 is SMNVEV (reference sequence). The CDR3 nucleotides read TGTGCCAGCAGTTTAAGCAGGGACCCAAGCTCCTACAATGAGCAGTTCTTC. The encoded protein is CASSLSRDPSSYNEQFF.

This clonotype was seen a few times. The chain joins TRBV7-2 to TRBJ2-7; TRBD2 agrees at 9 bases. From germline, CDR1 is SGHTA and CDR2 FQGNSA. This CDR3 is 16 amino acids long. V lost 1 base to trimming and J lost 2 bases; unmatched junction nucleotides: 6. The CDR3, as DNA: TGTGCCAGCAGCTTAGGAGCGGGACTAGCCACCTACGAGCAGTACGTC. The encoded protein is CASSLGAGLATYEQYV.

The chain uses TRBV5-5 and TRBJ2-1, with TRBD1 matching over 7 bases. Germline-derived CDR1 and CDR2 are SGHKS and YYEKEE (reference sequence). V gave up 4 bases and J gave up 2 bases; unmatched junction bases: 12. This CDR3 comprises 17 residues. As DNA, the CDR3 is TGTGCCAGCAGCCTAAAACAAGACAGGGAAGCCTACAATGAGCAGTTCTTC. Protein product: CASSLKQDREAYNEQFF.

CDR3: CASSPGVGSTDTQYF. In DNA form, the CDR3 reads TGTGCCAGCTCACCGGGGGTAGGAAGCACAGATACGCAGTATTTT. This chain links TRBV18 with TRBJ2-3; D possibly matches TRBD1 or TRBD2 (5 bases each). Germline CDR1 KGHSH, CDR2 LQKENI. The CDR3 runs to 15 residues. Trimming removed 3 bases from V and 0 bases from J, with 10 bases in between.